The clone carrying this TCR beta chain has just a few counts. Through a sample-barcoded 5' primer and a J-beta primer mix, a second PCR was run for roughly 6 to 11 cycles. TCRdb reprocessed the 5' RACE reads with MiXCR, giving one entry per CDR3 protein. This table has roughly 900,000 distinct CDR3 sequences, around 48% appearing once. This sample is part of a study of blood T cells in healthy people across ages. CDR3 length: 13 amino acids. The V gene lost 2 bases and the J gene lost 12 bases, with 16 bases spanning the gap. The V gene's germline CDR1 is ENHRY and CDR2 SYGVKD. Sequencing was carried out using blood. The chain uses TRBV10-3 and TRBJ1-1; the D is unclear. The receptor's source is a man younger than 45 in good health. The CDR3 region is CAISEPDGPWTFF. DNA for the CDR3: TGTGCCATCAGTGAGCCGGACGGGCCCTGGACTTTCTTT.